This T cell receptor (beta chain) is drawn from a study of cytomegalovirus exposure and HLA in healthy donors. V lost 6 bases, J lost 0 bases, and 5 bases stayed unmatched. The germline V gene encodes CDR1 LNHDA and CDR2 SQIVND (reference sequence). This CDR3 has 15 residues. The study, taken as a whole, reports: Listed as cytomegalovirus-associated were over 150 TCR beta chains. Analysis performed later found approximately 17,000 TCR beta sequences associated with HLA alleles at 0.05 false discovery rate.

Primers included in the PCR were 60 Vbeta and 13 Jbeta primers. Clones were read by immunoSEQ multiplex PCR, and TCRdb kept only the in-frame ones, dropping some. Recorded here are 70,000 or so clones; the top ten clones represent over 4.5%. Of note for this clone: What it binds is not known.

Donors sampled were nominally healthy, though unrecorded immune exposures were likely. The receptor's source is a man aged 35 to 55 in good health and CMV-seronegative. Input material: PBMCs. The rearrangement links TRBV19 to TRBJ1-3; 7 bases agree with TRBD1. CDR3 sequence: CASRLGDSSGNTIYF. DNA for the CDR3: TGTGCCAGTAGGCTCGGGGACAGCTCTGGAAACACCATATATTTT.